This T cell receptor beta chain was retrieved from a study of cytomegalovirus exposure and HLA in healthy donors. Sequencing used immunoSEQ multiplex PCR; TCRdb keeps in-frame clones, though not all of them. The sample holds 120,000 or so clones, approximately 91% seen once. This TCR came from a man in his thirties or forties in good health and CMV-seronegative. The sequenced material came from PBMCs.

The CDR3: CASSYRNTGELFF. In DNA, the CDR3 is TGTGCCAGCAGTTACAGGAACACCGGGGAGCTGTTTTTT. V is TRBV2 and J is TRBJ2-2; D is ambiguous. Trimming took off 5 bases at V and 1 base at J, with 5 bases between the two ends. CDR3 length equals 13 residues. Germline V gives CDR1 SNHLY, CDR2 FYNNEI.